This TCR beta chain was captured by sequencing in a study of graft-versus-host responses after intestinal transplantation. For the study at large: Transplant types were multivisceral, liver-intestinal, or isolated intestinal. All of the recipients had induction that used anti-thymocyte globulin, then tacrolimus and steroids for around three years. Points from the study as a whole: Recipient marrow contained GvH clones, some of which appeared first in ileum or blood.

Assay used: immunoSEQ multiplex PCR; TCRdb lists only in-frame clones, some missing. The repertoire has tens of thousands of clones, over 85% of them found once; the top ten carry about 0.53%. In regard to this clone: Its matching antigen is unknown.

Looked up from germline, CDR1 is SQVTM and CDR2 is ANQGSEA. The CDR3 length is 13 residues. Trimming stripped 7 bases from V and 9 bases from J, with 20 bases between. The source of this sequence is a human donor who received an intestinal transplant. Source: unstimulated CD8+ T cells sorted from spleen or lymph node cells, taken before intestinal transplant. The chain employs TRBV29-1 and TRBJ2-3; D remains unclear. The DNA for the CDR3 is TGCAGCGGTACACTGGAGCATTTTGAAACGCAGTATTTT. Its translation is CSGTLEHFETQYF.